This TCR beta chain came from a study of blood T cell repertoires in COVID-19. At the level of the study: Donors in the United States, Italy and Spain gave samples during acute or convalescent COVID-19.

The CDR3 is made up of 14 amino acids. V shed 6 bases and J shed 4 bases, with 14 bases lying between them. Germline CDR1 reads MNHEY; CDR2 reads SMNVEV (reference sequence). This clone was counted between two and nine times. Assay: immunoSEQ multiplex PCR; the TCRdb copy retains only in-frame clones and omits some. The profile shows fewer than 400,000 clones, around 85% of them singletons. Sequences were obtained from peripheral blood. The genes are TRBV27 and TRBJ2-3; a possible D gene is TRBD1 (6 bases). The sequence derives from a woman in her late teens or twenties with acute or convalescent COVID-19. The CDR3 DNA sequence: TGTGCCAGCAGAAAAATGACAGGCGCAGATACGCAGTATTTT. Translated, it gives CASRKMTGADTQYF.